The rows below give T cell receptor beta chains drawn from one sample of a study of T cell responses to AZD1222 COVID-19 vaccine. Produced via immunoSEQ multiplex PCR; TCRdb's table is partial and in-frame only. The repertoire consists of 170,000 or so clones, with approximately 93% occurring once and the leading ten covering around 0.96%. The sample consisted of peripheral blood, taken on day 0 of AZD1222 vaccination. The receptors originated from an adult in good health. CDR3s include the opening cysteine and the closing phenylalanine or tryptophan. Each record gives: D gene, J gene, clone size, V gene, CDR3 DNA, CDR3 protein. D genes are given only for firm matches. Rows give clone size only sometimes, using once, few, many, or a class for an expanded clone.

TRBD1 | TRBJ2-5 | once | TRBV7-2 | TGTGCCAGCAGCTTAGTAGGGACAGGGGGCGGGGAGACCCAGTACTTC | CASSLVGTGGGETQYF
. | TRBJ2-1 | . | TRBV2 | TGTGCCAGCAGTGATTGGGGTAATACGGGGAATGAGCAGTTCTTC | CASSDWGNTGNEQFF
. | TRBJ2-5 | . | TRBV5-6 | TGTGCCAGCAGCTCCTGGAAAAGGGTGTGGTTGGAGACCCAGTACTTC | CASSSWKRVWLETQYF
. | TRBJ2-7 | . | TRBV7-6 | TGTGCCAGCAGCCTCTTCTCCGGGGGCAACTCCTACGAGCAGTACTTC | CASSLFSGGNSYEQYF
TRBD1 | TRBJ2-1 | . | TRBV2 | TGTGCCAGCAGGGGCCGACCCGGGACAGGGCCATACAATGAGCAGTTCTTC | CASRGRPGTGPYNEQFF
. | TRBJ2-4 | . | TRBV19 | TGTGCCAGTAGTATAGAAGGCGGTTACATTCAGTACTTC | CASSIEGGYIQYF
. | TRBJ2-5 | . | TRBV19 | TGTGCCAGTACTCCAACCGGCGGGGCAACCCAGTACTTC | CASTPTGGATQYF
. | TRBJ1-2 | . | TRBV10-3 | TGTGCCATCACGAACATGGTGGGCTATGGCTACACCTTC | CAITNMVGYGYTF
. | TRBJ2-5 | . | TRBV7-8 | TGTGCCAGCAGCCGGCGGGGACCGCAGCAAGAGACCCAGTACTTC | CASSRRGPQQETQYF
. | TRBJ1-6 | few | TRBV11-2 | TGTGCCAGCAGCTTAGATCCAGGGTCTAATTCACCCCTCCACTTT | CASSLDPGSNSPLHF
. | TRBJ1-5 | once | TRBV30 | TGTGCCTGGACCCAGGGAGGGTACAATCAGCCCCAGCATTTT | CAWTQGGYNQPQHF
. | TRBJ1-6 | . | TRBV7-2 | TGTGCCAGCAGCTCTGAGCTCCCGGGGAATTCACCCCTCCACTTT | CASSSELPGNSPLHF
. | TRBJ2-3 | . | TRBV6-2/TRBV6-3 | TGTGCCAGCAGTTACCGACCAGGGGGGACCACAGATACGCAGTATTTT | CASSYRPGGTTDTQYF
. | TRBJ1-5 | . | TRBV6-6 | TGTGCCAGCAGCCCCGGCGCGGGGGTTGGGCCCCAGCATTTT | CASSPGAGVGPQHF
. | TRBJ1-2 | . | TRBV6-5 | TGTGCCAGCTTCGCGGAAGGCTACACCTTC | CASFAEGYTF
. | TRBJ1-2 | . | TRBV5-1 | TGCGCCAGCAGTTTTGTGGGCCTAACGAGCTATGGCTACACCTTC | CASSFVGLTSYGYTF
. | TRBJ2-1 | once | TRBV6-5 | TGTGCCAGCAGGGGGCCCTACAATGAGCAGTTCTTC | CASRGPYNEQFF
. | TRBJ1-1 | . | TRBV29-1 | TGCAGCGTTGAAGTAGCGATCACTGAAGCTTTCTTT | CSVEVAITEAFF
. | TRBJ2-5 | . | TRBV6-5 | TGTGCCAGCAGTTTGGACCAAGAGACCCAGTACTTC | CASSLDQETQYF
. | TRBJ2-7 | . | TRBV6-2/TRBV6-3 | TGTGCCAGCAGTTACTTCGGAGACGAGCAGTACTTC | CASSYFGDEQYF
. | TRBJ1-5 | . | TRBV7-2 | TGTGCCAGCAGCTTAGGACAGCATAGCAATCAGCCCCAGCATTTT | CASSLGQHSNQPQHF
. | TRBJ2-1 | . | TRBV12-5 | TGTGCTAGTGGTTTGACCTTAGTCAATGAGCAGTTCTTC | CASGLTLVNEQFF
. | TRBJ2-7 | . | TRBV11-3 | TGTGCCAGCAGCGCACACCGAACCCAAGCCTACGAGCAGTACTTC | CASSAHRTQAYEQYF
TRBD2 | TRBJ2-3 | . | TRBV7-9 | TGTGCCAGCAGCCCCAGCGGGGGACTACGCGCAGATACGCAGTATTTT | CASSPSGGLRADTQYF
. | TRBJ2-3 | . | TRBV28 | TGTGCCAGCAGTTTATGGATCCGGGCTCTCCTGGATTTT | CASSLWIRALLDF
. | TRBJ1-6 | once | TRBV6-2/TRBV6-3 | TGTGCCAGCAGTTACTTTAAGGACGGAAATTCACCCCTCCACTTT | CASSYFKDGNSPLHF
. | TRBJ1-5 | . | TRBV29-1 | TGCAGCGTTGAATTCCAGCCTAATCAGCCCCAGCATTTT | CSVEFQPNQPQHF
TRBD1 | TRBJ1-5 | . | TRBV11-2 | TGTGCCAGCAGCCGTCACCGACAGGGGCAGCCCGGCAATCAGCCCCAGCATTTT | CASSRHRQGQPGNQPQHF
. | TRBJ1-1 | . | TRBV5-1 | TGCGCCAGCAGCCCTGGGGGGGCCACTGAAGCTTTCTTT | CASSPGGATEAFF
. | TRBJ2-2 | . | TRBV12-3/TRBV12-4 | TGTGCCAGCAGGCCCTACACCGGGGAGCTGTTTTTT | CASRPYTGELFF
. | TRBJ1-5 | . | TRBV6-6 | TGTGCCAGCAGTTATTTCCAGGGACTCTACAATCAGCCCCAGCATTTT | CASSYFQGLYNQPQHF
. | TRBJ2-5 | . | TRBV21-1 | TGTGCCAGCAGCCTACAGGGGGCAGCGGAGACCCAGTACTTC | CASSLQGAAETQYF
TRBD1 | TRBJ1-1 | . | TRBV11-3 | TGTGCCAGCAGCTTACAGGGGGAAGACACTGAAGCTTTCTTT | CASSLQGEDTEAFF
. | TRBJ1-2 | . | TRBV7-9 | TGTGCCAGCAGCGCAAGTGGGTCGCAGGGCTACACCTTC | CASSASGSQGYTF
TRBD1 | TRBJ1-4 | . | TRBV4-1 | TGCGCCAGCAGCCAAAGCGGGACAGGGGGAGAAGAAAAACTGTTTTTT | CASSQSGTGGEEKLFF
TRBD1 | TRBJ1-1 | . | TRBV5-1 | TGCGCCAGCAGCTTGGGGACAGGGGTAACTGAAGCTTTCTTT | CASSLGTGVTEAFF
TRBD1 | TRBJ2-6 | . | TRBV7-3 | TGTGCCAGCAGCCCCGACAGGGTTAGAGGGGCCAACGTCCTGACTTTC | CASSPDRVRGANVLTF
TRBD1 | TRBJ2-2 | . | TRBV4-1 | TGCGCCAGCAGCCACCTGTTCAGGGGGCGGTTGACCGGGGAGCTGTTTTTT | CASSHLFRGRLTGELFF
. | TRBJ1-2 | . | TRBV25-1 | TGTGCCAGCAGTGATTTCTCCAGCCCCTATGGCTACACCTTC | CASSDFSSPYGYTF
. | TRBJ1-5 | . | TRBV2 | TGTGCCAGCAGTGGGGGCAATCAGCCCCAGCATTTT | CASSGGNQPQHF
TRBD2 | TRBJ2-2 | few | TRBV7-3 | TGTGCCAGCAGCTTTGCGCAGGGAGGGACCGGGGAGCTGTTTTTT | CASSFAQGGTGELFF
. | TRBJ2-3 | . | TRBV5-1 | TGCGCCAGCAGCTTGTTGACAGGCACAGATACGCAGTATTTT | CASSLLTGTDTQYF
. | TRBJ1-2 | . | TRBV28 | TGTGCCGCCAAAGGGGGGGGTGTCTATGGCTACACCTTC | CAAKGGGVYGYTF
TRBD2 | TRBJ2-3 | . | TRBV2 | TGTGCCAGCAGTACTAGCGGTAACACAGATACGCAGTATTTT | CASSTSGNTDTQYF
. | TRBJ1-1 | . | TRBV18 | TGTGCCAGCTCACTTACAGGGCGTAACACTGAAGCTTTCTTT | CASSLTGRNTEAFF
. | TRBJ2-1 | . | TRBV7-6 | TGTGCCAGCAGCTTATCTGTCGGGGGCTACAATGAGCAGTTCTTC | CASSLSVGGYNEQFF
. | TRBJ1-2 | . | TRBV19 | TGTGCCAGTAGTCAACAGGGACGCCCTGGCTACACCTTC | CASSQQGRPGYTF
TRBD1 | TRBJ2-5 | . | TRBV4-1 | TGCGCCAGCAGCCAAGTTACAACAGGGGTAGAGACCCAGTACTTC | CASSQVTTGVETQYF
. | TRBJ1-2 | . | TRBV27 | TGTGCCAGCAGTATCCGACCGGAAAACTATGGCTACACCTTC | CASSIRPENYGYTF
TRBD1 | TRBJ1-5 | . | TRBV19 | TGTGCCAGTAGTATAGATCGGGACAGGGGGCAGCATCAGCCCCAGCATTTT | CASSIDRDRGQHQPQHF
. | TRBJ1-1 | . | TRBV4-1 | TGCGCCAGCAGCCAATTGTTAGGTCGTAGGATGAACACTGAAGCTTTCTTT | CASSQLLGRRMNTEAFF
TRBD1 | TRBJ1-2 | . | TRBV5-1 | TGCGCCAGCCAAATCACAGGGGGACATGGCTACACCTTC | CASQITGGHGYTF
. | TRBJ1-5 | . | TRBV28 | TGTGCCAGCAGTTTCGAAGGGAATCAGCCCCAGCATTTT | CASSFEGNQPQHF
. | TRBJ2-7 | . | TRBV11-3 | TGTGCCAGCAGCTTAGGGGGAGAGGTCTACGAGCAGTACTTC | CASSLGGEVYEQYF